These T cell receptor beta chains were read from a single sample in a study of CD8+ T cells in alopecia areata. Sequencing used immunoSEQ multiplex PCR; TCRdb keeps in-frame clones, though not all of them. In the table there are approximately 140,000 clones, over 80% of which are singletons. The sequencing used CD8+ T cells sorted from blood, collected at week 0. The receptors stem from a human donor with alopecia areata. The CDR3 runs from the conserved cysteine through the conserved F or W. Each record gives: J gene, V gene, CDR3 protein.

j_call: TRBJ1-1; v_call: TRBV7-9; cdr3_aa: CASSLGRTEAFF
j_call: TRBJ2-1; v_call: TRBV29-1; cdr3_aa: CSAWDSLHNEQFF
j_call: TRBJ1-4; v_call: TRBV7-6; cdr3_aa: CASSLAYTGTNEKLFF
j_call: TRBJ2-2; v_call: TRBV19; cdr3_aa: CASSAWATGRSAGELFF
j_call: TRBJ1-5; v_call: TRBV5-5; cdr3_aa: CASSEGESGNQPQHF
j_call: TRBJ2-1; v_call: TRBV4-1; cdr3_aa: CASSPPSRMNEQFF
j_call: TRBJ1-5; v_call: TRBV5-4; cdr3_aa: CASSIAGYNQPQHF
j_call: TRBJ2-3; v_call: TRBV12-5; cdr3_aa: CASGLATDTQYF
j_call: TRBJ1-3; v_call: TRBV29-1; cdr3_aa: CSVEYGTGVNHGNTIYF
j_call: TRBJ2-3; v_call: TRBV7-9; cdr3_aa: CASSLDWDNTDTQYF
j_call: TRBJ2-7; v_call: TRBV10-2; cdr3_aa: CASSEGADYEQYF
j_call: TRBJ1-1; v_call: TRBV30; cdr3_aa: CAWSVHGGTEAFF
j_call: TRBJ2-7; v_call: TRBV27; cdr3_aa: CASSLRLTYEQYF
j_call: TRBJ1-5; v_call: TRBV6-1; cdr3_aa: CASRENQPQHF
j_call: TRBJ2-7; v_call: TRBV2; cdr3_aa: CASRAGRYEQYF